This T cell receptor (beta chain) was obtained from a study of identical twins. Whole-study results and caveats: The study found excess low generation probability among twin-shared out-of-frame alpha sequences. Instead of following the same donors, the conclusions were based on cross-sectional statistical analysis.

Comments on this clonotype: What it binds is unknown.

TCRdb independently ran MiXCR on the 5' RACE reads; one entry per CDR3 protein. The data contain 550,000 to 700,000 distinct CDR3 sequences, around a tenth of them singletons. In germline, CDR1 is SGHVS, CDR2 FNYEAQ. The CDR3 contains 16 residues. The V and J ends lost 2 bases and 8 bases, in that order; junction bases with no gene match: 9. These data were also filed under a second study, of yellow fever vaccine responses in identical twins.

What was sequenced was PBMCs. The receptor's source is a woman aged 18-35 years in good health. The chain couples TRBV7-6 to TRBJ2-3; 11 bases map to TRBD2. The DNA for the CDR3 is TGTGCCAGCAGCTTATTGGCTAGCGGGGGGACGGCTACGCAGTATTTT. Encoded protein: CASSLLASGGTATQYF.